These 7 T cell receptor beta chains share one sample of origin, sequenced in a study of blood T cell repertoires in COVID-19. The method was immunoSEQ multiplex PCR; TCRdb's version includes in-frame clones alone and lacks a portion of them. The sample lists approximately 190,000 clones, 82% seen once, with less than 9.5% in the top ten. The sequencing sample was made of peripheral blood. The receptors here all came from a woman aged 60-75 years with COVID-19, enrolled during active disease.

V and J are TRBV27 and TRBJ2-3; a weak D match, TRBD2 (7 bases). V was clipped by 0 bases and J by 3 bases, with 22 bases between them. Germline CDR1 and CDR2: MNHEY and SMNVEV (reference sequence). CDR3 length equals 19 residues. In DNA form, the CDR3 reads TGTGCCAGCAGTTTATCGAGAAGGGGGGGAAGACGGGCAACAGATACGCAGTATTTT. It encodes CASSLSRRGGRRATDTQYF.

V is TRBV3-1 (or the pseudogene TRBV3-2) and J is TRBJ1-6; TRBD1 is a possible D gene (5 bases). Germline V CDR1 and CDR2: LGHDT, YNNKEL (reference sequence). The V end lost 4 bases, the J end lost 11 bases, and 21 bases lay between the germline ends. CDR3 length: 16 amino acids. CDR3 DNA: TGTGCCAGCAGCCCCTCCACGACAGCAGGTTCGGCACCCCTCCACTTT. It is translated as CASSPSTTAGSAPLHF.

This clone was picked up one time. The chain links TRBV28 to TRBJ1-1; D is perhaps TRBD1 (5 bases). This CDR3 has 14 amino acids. Germline V gene lookup returns CDR1 MDHEN and CDR2 SYDVKM. V was cut by 2 bases and J by 4 bases, with 11 bases left in between. As DNA, the CDR3 is TGTGCCAGCAGTTTACGGCAGGGTGGCACTGAAGCTTTCTTT. Protein: CASSLRQGGTEAFF.

This sequence joins TRBV6-5 and TRBJ2-1, with a possible D match to TRBD2 (6 bases). Deletions cut 0 bases from V and 9 bases from J, with 18 bases between. Per the germline V gene, CDR1 is MNHEY and CDR2 is SVGAGI. This CDR3 contains 16 residues. CDR3 nucleotide sequence: TGTGCCAGCAGTTACTCGGGGCGGGGCGCCTTCGGTGAGCAGTTCTTC. Its protein is CASSYSGRGAFGEQFF.

The gene calls are TRBV6-5 and TRBJ1-3, with 7 bases lining up with TRBD1. V lost 6 bases, J lost 2 bases, and 4 bases stayed unmatched. Germline V gene data show CDR1 as MNHEY and CDR2 as SVGAGI. The CDR3 contains 14 residues. CDR3 in amino acids: CASSYGQAGNTIYF. The CDR3 DNA is TGTGCCAGCAGCTACGGACAGGCTGGAAACACCATATATTTT.

The V and J genes are TRBV4-1 and TRBJ1-2, with 9 bases matching TRBD1. Germline loops: CDR1 MGHRA, CDR2 YSYEKL. The CDR3 runs to 19 residues. Trimming removed 2 bases from V and 8 bases from J; junction bases left unmatched: 21. The CDR3 DNA follows: TGCGCCAGCAGCCAATGGAGGACAGGGGCGCAATGGGCCTCGGGCGGCTACACCTTC. It translates to CASSQWRTGAQWASGGYTF.

The rearrangement uses TRBV5-4 and TRBJ2-2; 8 nucleotides line up with TRBD1. This CDR3 has 15 amino acids. The V segment lost 0 bases and the J segment 5 bases; nucleotides outside the gene matches: 3. CDR1 and CDR2 from the germline V gene are SGHNT and YYREEE (reference sequence). The CDR3 loop is CASSLARGQTGELFF. As DNA, the CDR3 is TGTGCCAGCAGCTTGGCCAGGGGGCAAACCGGGGAGCTGTTTTTT.